The sequence of this TCR beta chain was determined in a study of T cell responses to AZD1222 COVID-19 vaccine. Study results and caveats: With dominance at 160-218 and 743-854, vaccine-associated CD4 TCRs spanned spike.

This CDR3 spans 14 amino acids. The germline CDR1 and CDR2 sequences are MDHEN and SYDVKM. The ends lost 6 bases at V and 3 bases at J; junction bases unmatched: 5. Note on this clone: Its antigen is not known.

Generated by immunoSEQ multiplex PCR, the TCRdb table keeps only in-frame clones and is missing some. The sample includes tens of thousands of clones, 91% seen only once; the top ten take roughly 5.6%. The sample was peripheral blood, taken on day 0 of MenACWY control vaccination. The receptor comes from an adult in good health. The chain is built from TRBV28 and TRBJ1-5; the match to TRBD1 covers 7 bases. CDR3 in amino acids: CASRMTGPNQPQHF. CDR3 DNA: TGTGCCAGCAGGATGACAGGGCCCAATCAGCCCCAGCATTTT.